The entry below describes one T cell receptor beta chain. Its antigen is not yet known. Per-base quality was not reported, and no clone a single base away is much larger than it. TCRbeta CDR3 regions were amplified from genomic DNA by means of the immunoSEQ Assay, a bias-controlled multiplex PCR. Per the original workflow: The number of nucleated cells in each sample was estimated from the amplification of reference gene primers within the assay. To quantify the absolute abundance of each unique TCRbeta CDR3 rearrangement, sequence reads were collapsed and filtered. For each sample, productive Simpson clonality was calculated by taking the square root of Simpson's diversity index across productive rearrangements. In TCRdb, the immuneACCESS table is reduced to in-frame sequences with V and J assigned. These tables do not hold every clone; where another copy was compared, an unresolved V gene accounts for under half, and the others remain unexplained. D and trimming come from the DNA, and the V and J calls and clone size come from that table. The sample table records fewer than 250,000 clones; around 90% of these occur just once. The ten top clones hold approximately 4.5% of the sample.

The sample belongs to a study of blood T cell repertoires in COVID-19 (dated by TCRdb to 2020 to 2022). For context, the study as a whole: The collaborator samples originated in the United States, Italy and Spain and spanned the acute and convalescent phases of COVID-19. The prospective study material was composed of cDNA or gDNA derived from T cells, B-cell-depleted T cells, or PBMCs. Subjects who had been exposed to COVID-19, were actively infected with it, or had recovered from it provided the deeply sampled blood TCRbeta repertoires that made up the dataset. The repertoires were released in a freely available public database intended as a resource for research on the immune response to SARS-CoV-2. The samples were drawn from the first 160 participants of the ongoing ImmuneRACE study and from 1,254 subjects provided by 6 global collaborators. A de-identified subject ID, COVID-19 status, age in years and sex were almost always included in the sample metadata. Where available, HLA class I and class II types were obtained from metadata supplied by the sample provider rather than from assay-based typing.

Each collaborating institution followed its own protocols to collect whole blood in K2EDTA tubes. For TCRbeta analysis, collaborators shipped samples in one of three forms: frozen whole blood, isolated PBMCs, or DNA extracted from either of those sample types. Here is what the overall study found, with its caveats: The quantity of clinical and demographic metadata differed by source and by participant and was supplied without curation.

The clonotype comes from a human donor in a cohort sampled during active COVID-19. Sample: peripheral blood.

DNA sequence: TGTGCCAGCAGCCCTCAGTATTCCAAAAACATTCAGTACTTC. This encodes CASSPQYSKNIQYF. The chain is made from TRBV7-2 and TRBJ2-4, with an unclear D gene assignment. V lost 5 bases and J lost 2 bases; the stretch between them is 10 bases long. CDR1 and CDR2 are read off the germline V gene as SGHTA and FQGNSA. From cysteine to phenylalanine, the CDR3 is 14 amino acids long. Only CDR3 DNA is held: 42 bases, read in frame from base 1.